The 17 T cell receptor beta chains below were found in one sample sequenced in a study of T cells after yellow fever vaccination. Each CDR3 protein is one row after TCRdb ran MiXCR on the 5' RACE reads. The sample consists of 450,000 to 650,000 distinct CDR3 sequences, 21% of them appearing once. Sequencing used PBMCs, obtained approximately 22 days after the first yellow fever vaccination. These receptors came from a man younger than 30 who received the YFV17D yellow fever vaccine.

This clonotype has at least ten counts. The V gene is TRBV7-9, the J gene TRBJ1-6; D is unresolved. The CDR3 is 15 amino acids. Between the trimmed V and J ends, which lost 4 bases and 0 bases, there was a span of 7 bases. CDR1 is SEHNR and CDR2 is FQNEAQ in the germline V gene (reference sequence). CDR3 region: CASSSGSSYNSPLHF. In DNA, the CDR3 is TGTGCCAGCAGCTCGGGCAGCTCCTATAATTCACCCCTCCACTTT.

A few counts support this clonotype. V gene TRBV5-1 combines with J gene TRBJ1-4; D uncertain. CDR3 length equals 14 residues. Germline CDR1 is SGHRS and CDR2 is YFSETQ. Trimming cost V 0 bases and J 5 bases, with 8 bases left between them. The CDR3 spells CASSLGASNEKLFF. The CDR3, as DNA: TGCGCCAGCAGCTTGGGGGCCTCAAATGAAAAACTGTTTTTT.

The chain carries TRBV9 and TRBJ2-1; TRBD2 aligns across 8 bases. This CDR3 is built from 14 residues. The V gene end was trimmed by 4 bases and the J gene end by 4 bases; junction bases not matched to a gene: 4. Germline CDR1 and CDR2: SGDLS and YYNGEE. This CDR3 reads CASSPRLAYNEQFF. Here the CDR3 DNA reads TGTGCCAGCAGCCCCCGACTAGCGTACAATGAGCAGTTCTTC.

The V gene is TRBV5-1, the J gene TRBJ1-1; 9 bases agree with TRBD1. The junction had 8 bases not matched to a gene; V was cut back by 4 bases and J by 10 bases. The CDR3 is 13 amino acids. Germline V lookup: CDR1 SGHRS, CDR2 YFSETQ. Here the CDR3 reads CASSADRGDRAFF. CDR3 DNA: TGCGCCAGCAGCGCGGACAGGGGTGATAGAGCTTTCTTT.

This chain joins TRBV5-1 and TRBJ2-2; 8 bases match TRBD2. The germline gives CDR1 SGHRS, CDR2 YFSETQ. With 0 bases clipped from V and 1 base from J, the junction kept 14 bases outside the gene matches. CDR3 size: 20 residues. The CDR3 DNA sequence: TGCGCCAGCAGCTTGGCCGGGCTTCCCAGGCTAGCGGGGAACACCGGGGAGCTGTTTTTT. Translating gives CASSLAGLPRLAGNTGELFF.

This clonotype was observed a few times. The chain recombines TRBV12-3 or TRBV12-4 with TRBJ2-6; D might be TRBD2 (6 bases). Trimming removed 5 bases at V and 3 bases at J, with 8 bases between. This CDR3 is built from 14 residues. The CDR3 coding sequence is TGTGCCAGCAGTACCGGGGGTGGGGCCAACGTCCTGACTTTC. Translated, it gives CASSTGGGANVLTF.

The chain links TRBV5-4 to TRBJ2-2, with D possibly matching TRBD1 (6 bases). Germline-derived CDR1 and CDR2 are SGHNT and YYREEE (reference sequence). The CDR3 spans 15 residues. Trimming took 2 bases from V and 1 from J, leaving 9 bases between them. As DNA, the CDR3 is TGTGCCAGCAGCTTTGACAGGAGGAACACCGGGGAGCTGTTTTTT. Its translation: CASSFDRRNTGELFF.

Only a few counts were recorded for this clonotype. V is TRBV5-1 and J is TRBJ1-1; 8 bases agree with TRBD1. Germline V gives CDR1 SGHRS, CDR2 YFSETQ. The CDR3 consists of 14 residues. V dropped 4 bases and J dropped 1; count of bases not matched to a gene: 3. The CDR3 loop reads CASSPRGQNTEAFF. CDR3 in DNA: TGCGCCAGCAGCCCCAGGGGGCAGAACACTGAAGCTTTCTTT.

This sequence joins TRBV11-2 and TRBJ1-5; weak D call: TRBD1 (6 bases). The CDR3 runs to 15 residues. Trimming took 4 bases from V and 7 from J, leaving 17 bases between them. Germline V lookup: CDR1 SGHAT, CDR2 FQNNGV. CDR3 residues: CASSSLQGSEQPQHF. The CDR3 DNA reads TGTGCCAGCAGCTCGTTACAGGGTTCGGAACAGCCCCAGCATTTT.

This clonotype was found many times. The chain recombines TRBV3-1 with TRBJ2-2, with D hard to call. V dropped 1 base and J dropped 6 bases, with 3 bases sitting between them. Germline V gives CDR1 LGHDT, CDR2 YNNKEL (reference sequence). CDR3 size: 12 residues. CDR3 DNA sequence: TGTGCCAGCAGCCAAGGGCCCGGGGAGCTGTTTTTT. It is translated as CASSQGPGELFF.

The rearrangement uses TRBV30 and TRBJ2-5; TRBD2 matches at 8 bases. V trimming: 3 bases; J trimming: 7 bases; junction bases outside the gene matches: 7. CDR1 and CDR2 from the germline V gene are GTSNPN and SVGIG (reference sequence). The CDR3 loop spans 13 amino acids. CDR3 region: CAWRVGTSRTQYF. CDR3 bases: TGTGCCTGGAGAGTTGGGACTAGTCGGACCCAGTACTTC.

This clonotype was seen only a few times. The rearrangement links TRBV4-3 to TRBJ2-5; a weak D match, TRBD2 (6 bases). This CDR3 is built from 13 residues. Trimming stripped 1 base from V and 4 bases from J, with 7 bases between. CDR1 is LGHNA and CDR2 is YSLEER in the germline V gene. CDR3 in amino acids: CASSQVGGETQYF. CDR3 bases: TGCGCCAGCAGCCAAGTGGGGGGAGAGACCCAGTACTTC.

V gene TRBV23-1 combines with J gene TRBJ2-7; D perhaps matches TRBD2 (7 bases). TRBV23-1 qualifies as an ORF whose function is uncertain. The CDR3 sequence is 15 residues long. V was clipped by 4 bases and J by 5 bases, with 18 bases between them. CDR3 sequence (DNA): TGCGCCAGCAGTCCCCGGGGGGCGATGAGGAACGAGCAGTACGTC. Its translation: CASSPRGAMRNEQYV.

Only a few counts were recorded for this clonotype. The chain uses TRBV14 and TRBJ1-1; 8 bases align to TRBD1. J was trimmed by 0 bases and V by 5 bases; bases with no gene match: 8. The CDR3 loop spans 16 amino acids. Germline V gives CDR1 SGHDN, CDR2 FVKESK. CDR3 residues: CASSFRQGTLNTEAFF. The CDR3 coding sequence is TGTGCCAGCAGCTTCCGACAGGGGACCCTGAACACTGAAGCTTTCTTT.

The gene calls are TRBV5-4 and TRBJ2-2; D uncertain. Germline values: CDR1 SGHNT, CDR2 YYREEE (reference sequence). The CDR3 consists of 14 residues. The V end lost 0 bases, the J end lost 4 bases, and 7 bases lay between the germline ends. The CDR3 region has the DNA TGTGCCAGCAGCTTGGGAGTGATCACCGGGGAGCTGTTTTTT. Its protein is CASSLGVITGELFF.

Many counts were recorded for this clonotype. The chain has TRBV4-3 and TRBJ1-2, with D unclear. The CDR3 sequence is 16 residues long. Looked up from germline, CDR1 is LGHNA and CDR2 is YSLEER. Trimming removed 0 bases at V and 4 bases at J, with 15 bases between. CDR3 nucleotide sequence: TGCGCCAGCAGCCAAGATTTTGGGGTGGGAAGCTATGGCTACACCTTC. It is translated as CASSQDFGVGSYGYTF.

The gene calls are TRBV19 and TRBJ2-2; D is unresolved. The CDR3 loop spans 14 amino acids. Trimming shortened V by 7 bases and J by 6 bases, and 15 bases separated the two germline ends. The V gene's germline CDR1 is LNHDA and CDR2 SQIVND (reference sequence). CDR3: CASKGMAAPGELFF. In DNA form, the CDR3 reads TGTGCCAGTAAAGGAATGGCAGCGCCCGGGGAGCTGTTTTTT.